The rows below give T cell receptor beta chains drawn from one sample of a study of blood T cell repertoires in COVID-19. Generated by immunoSEQ multiplex PCR, the TCRdb table keeps only in-frame clones and is missing some. There are approximately 170,000 clones in the sample; around 80% occur only once, and approximately 18% lies in the top ten. Sequencing was performed on peripheral blood. The source of these receptors is a woman aged 65 to 85 who had recovered from COVID-19. CDR3s include the opening cysteine and the closing phenylalanine or tryptophan. The D gene is left open where the match is weak. Some rows mark clone size as missing; the rest say once, few, many or name a class of expanded clone.

j_gene	v_gene	d_gene	abundance	CDR3nt	CDR3aa
TRBJ1-2	TRBV9	.	.	TGTGCCAGCAGCGGATGGACAGATAACTATGGCTACACCTTC	CASSGWTDNYGYTF
TRBJ1-4	TRBV4-1	.	once	TGCGCCAGCAGCCAGAGGGCGGGGTATGGTGAAAAACTGTTTTTT	CASSQRAGYGEKLFF
TRBJ1-1	TRBV5-4	.	.	TGTGCCAGCAGCAGCGGGTCGGGGACTGAAGCTTTCTTT	CASSSGSGTEAFF
TRBJ1-6	TRBV15	TRBD1	once	TGTGCCACCAGCAGAACCAAAGACAGGGCGACTTCACCCCTCCACTTT	CATSRTKDRATSPLHF
TRBJ2-2	TRBV12-3/TRBV12-4	.	.	TGTGCCAGCAACTCCCGCACCGGGGAGCTGTTTTTT	CASNSRTGELFF
TRBJ2-6	TRBV3-1/TRBV3-2	.	few	TGTGCCAGCAGCCCCTCAGGGGTGTCTGGGGCCAACGTCCTGACTTTC	CASSPSGVSGANVLTF
TRBJ1-5	TRBV7-2	.	few	TGTGCCAGCAGCCCCAACTCCGTTCAGCCCCAGCATTTT	CASSPNSVQPQHF
TRBJ2-1	TRBV19	TRBD2	once	TGTGCCAGTACCCCACTGGCGGGAGCGGGCAATGAGCAGTTCTTC	CASTPLAGAGNEQFF
TRBJ2-5	TRBV7-3	TRBD2	.	TGTGCCAGCAGCCGGGGGGGAACGATGGAGACCCAGTACTTC	CASSRGGTMETQYF
TRBJ2-3	TRBV19	TRBD2	.	TGTGCCAGTAGTAGGACTAGCGGGGGACAAGGCGCAGATACGCAGTATTTT	CASSRTSGGQGADTQYF
TRBJ2-2	TRBV7-2	.	.	TGTGCCAGCAGCCCGGGACAGAACACCGGGGAGCTGTTTTTT	CASSPGQNTGELFF
TRBJ2-1	TRBV10-3	TRBD2	few	TGTGCCATCAGTGACCCGACGCTAGCGGGCCACAATGAGCAGTTCTTC	CAISDPTLAGHNEQFF
TRBJ1-5	TRBV28	TRBD1	.	TGTGCCAGCAACACACAGGGGGGCAATCAGCCCCAGCATTTT	CASNTQGGNQPQHF
TRBJ2-5	TRBV5-1	.	.	TGCGCCAGCAGCCCACAAAGCGGACAAGAGACCCAGTACTTC	CASSPQSGQETQYF
TRBJ1-2	TRBV4-1	.	.	TGCGCCAGCAGCCAAGGAGCTCCTCCTAACTATGGCTACACCTTC	CASSQGAPPNYGYTF
TRBJ2-7	TRBV28	.	many	TGTGCCAGCATAAAGGGAGAAGGGCACGAGCAGTACTTC	CASIKGEGHEQYF
TRBJ1-2	TRBV3-1/TRBV3-2	TRBD1	.	TGTGCCAGCAGCCAGACGACAGGGGGCGGGGGCTACACCTTC	CASSQTTGGGGYTF
TRBJ2-7	TRBV11-3	.	.	TGTGCCAGCAGCCCCAGGGCGGCAAATTCCTACGAGCAGTACTTC	CASSPRAANSYEQYF
TRBJ1-5	TRBV6-2/TRBV6-3	.	.	TGTGCCAGCAGTTCCAGGGCCCTTAGCAATCAGCCCCAGCATTTT	CASSSRALSNQPQHF
TRBJ2-5	TRBV28	TRBD2	few	TGTGCCAGCACCCGAGCGGCTAGCGGACAAGGGGCCCAGTACTTC	CASTRAASGQGAQYF
TRBJ2-7	TRBV4-2	TRBD2	.	TGTGCCAGTCCTAGCAAGCGGGAGTACGAGCAGTACTTC	CASPSKREYEQYF
TRBJ2-5	TRBV5-1	TRBD2	.	TGCGCCAGCAGCTTGGCTCTAGCGGGAGGTGGGCAAGAGACCCAGTACTTC	CASSLALAGGGQETQYF
TRBJ2-2	TRBV2	.	.	TGTGCCAGCACCCTCGACAGGTCAAACACCGGGGAGCTGTTTTTT	CASTLDRSNTGELFF
TRBJ1-1	TRBV30	.	.	TGTGCCTGGCAACCGGGACTAACTGAAGCTTTCTTT	CAWQPGLTEAFF
TRBJ1-2	TRBV19	TRBD1	.	TGTGCCAGTACCTCGGGACAGGCCCACTATGGCTACACCTTC	CASTSGQAHYGYTF
TRBJ1-2	TRBV6-5	TRBD1	once	TGTGCCAGCAGTACCGGGACAGGGGGCGGCTACACCTTC	CASSTGTGGGYTF
TRBJ1-1	TRBV4-2	TRBD1	.	TGTGCCAGCAGCTCGATAGGACAGGCGAACACTGAAGCTTTCTTT	CASSSIGQANTEAFF
TRBJ2-7	TRBV5-6	.	.	TGTGCCAGCAGACAGGCCTCCTACGAGCAGTACTTC	CASRQASYEQYF
TRBJ1-1	TRBV27	.	.	TGTGCCAGCAGGCGCTGGGGGGGGCGAACTGAAGCTTTCTTT	CASRRWGGRTEAFF
TRBJ2-3	TRBV18	TRBD1	.	TGTGCCAGCTCCCCGGACAGGGAGGCAGATACGCAGTATTTT	CASSPDREADTQYF
TRBJ2-7	TRBV5-8	TRBD1	.	TGTGCCAGCAGCTTGGGGACAGGCCCAGGGGGCTACGAGCAGTACTTC	CASSLGTGPGGYEQYF
TRBJ1-5	TRBV15	.	once	TGTGCCACCAGCAGATACAGTGGTAGCAATCAGCCCCAGCATTTT	CATSRYSGSNQPQHF
TRBJ1-1	TRBV10-3	.	.	TGTGCCATCAGTGCCGCGGGACGTGGAACTGAAGCTTTCTTT	CAISAAGRGTEAFF